This T cell receptor (beta chain) came from a study of blood T cell repertoires in COVID-19. Turning to the study itself: PBMCs, B-cell-depleted T cells, or T cells provided the cDNA or gDNA that made up the material.

Generated by immunoSEQ multiplex PCR, the TCRdb table keeps only in-frame clones and is missing some. There are 410,000 or so clones in the sample; approximately 90% occur only once, and more than 1.4% lies in the top ten. Germline V gene data show CDR1 as SGHRS and CDR2 as YFSETQ. The CDR3 runs to 14 residues. The ends were cut back, 2 bases at V and 2 bases at J, with 11 bases in the middle. Details on this clone: This specimen includes other DNA sequences encoding the same CDR3.

This TCR was recovered from a woman in her thirties with active or convalescent COVID-19. The genes are TRBV5-1 and TRBJ2-7; TRBD2 might be the D (7 bases). The sample consisted of peripheral blood. CDR3 amino acids: CASSLGGAAYEQYF. The CDR3 DNA reads TGCGCCAGCAGCTTAGGGGGGGCGGCCTACGAGCAGTACTTC.